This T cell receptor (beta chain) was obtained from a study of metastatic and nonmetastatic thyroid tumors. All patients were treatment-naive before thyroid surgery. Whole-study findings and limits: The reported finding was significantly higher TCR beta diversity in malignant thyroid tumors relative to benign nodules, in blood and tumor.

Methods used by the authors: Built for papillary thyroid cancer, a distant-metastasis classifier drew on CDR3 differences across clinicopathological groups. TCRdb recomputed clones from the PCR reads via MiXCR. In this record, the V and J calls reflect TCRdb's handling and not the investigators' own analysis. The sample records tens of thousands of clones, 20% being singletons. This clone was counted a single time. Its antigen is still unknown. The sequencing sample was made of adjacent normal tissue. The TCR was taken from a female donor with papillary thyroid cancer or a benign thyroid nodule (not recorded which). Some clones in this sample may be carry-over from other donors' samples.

The CDR3 spells CASSPLFPGEGYGYTF. As DNA, the CDR3 is TGTGCCAGCTCACCATTATTCCCGGGAGAGGGATATGGCTACACCTTC. This sequence joins TRBV18 and TRBJ1-2, with unresolved D. The V and J ends lost 2 bases and 5 bases respectively, with 18 bases between them. The CDR3 consists of 16 residues. Looked up from germline, CDR1 is KGHSH and CDR2 is LQKENI. The full variable domain, rest sourced from reference TRBV18 and TRBJ1-2, is NAGVMQNPRHLVRRRGQEARLRCSPMKGHSHVYWYRQLPEEGLKFMVYLQKENIIDESGMPKERFSAEFPKEGPSILRIQQVVRGDSAAYFCASSPLFPGEGYGYTFGSGTRLTVV.